This T cell receptor (beta chain) was found in a study of blood T cell repertoires in COVID-19. At the level of the study: Donors in the United States, Italy and Spain gave samples during acute or convalescent COVID-19. In each case, the material was cDNA or gDNA derived from T cells, B-cell-depleted T cells, or PBMCs.

This clone was picked up one time. Original methodology: Counts of nucleated cells, estimated from reference gene primer amplification, were obtained. TCRdb keeps only in-frame clones here, not all; method: immunoSEQ multiplex PCR. Clone size and the V and J calls come from that table; the DNA yielded D and trimming. The data show 150,000 to 180,000 clones, about 90% seen once. The CDR3 loop spans 14 amino acids. Germline lookup yields CDR1 SGHAT and CDR2 FQNNGV. V lost 10 bases, J lost 4 bases, and 4 bases stayed unmatched. The J gene is TRBJ2-2, the V gene TRBV11-2, with 12 bases aligning to TRBD2. Sequencing was carried out using peripheral blood. The sequence came from a man aged 50-59 years with acute or convalescent COVID-19. The CDR3 sequence: CATRLAGVTGELFF. DNA for the CDR3: TGTGCCACCCGACTAGCGGGGGTCACCGGGGAGCTGTTTTTT.